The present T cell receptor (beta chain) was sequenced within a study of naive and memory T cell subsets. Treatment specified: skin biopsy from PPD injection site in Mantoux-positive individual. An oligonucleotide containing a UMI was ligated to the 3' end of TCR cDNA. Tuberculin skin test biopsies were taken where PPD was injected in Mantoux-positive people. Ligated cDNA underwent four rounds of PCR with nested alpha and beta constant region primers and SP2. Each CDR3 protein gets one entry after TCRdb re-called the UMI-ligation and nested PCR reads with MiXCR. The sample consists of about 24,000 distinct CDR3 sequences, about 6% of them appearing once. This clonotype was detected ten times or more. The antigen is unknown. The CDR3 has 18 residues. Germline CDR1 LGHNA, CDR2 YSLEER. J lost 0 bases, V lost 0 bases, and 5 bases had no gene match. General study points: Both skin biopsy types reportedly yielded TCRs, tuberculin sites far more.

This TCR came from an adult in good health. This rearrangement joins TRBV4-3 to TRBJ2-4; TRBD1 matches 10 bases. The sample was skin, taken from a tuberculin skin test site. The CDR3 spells CASSQELTGGLAKNIQYF. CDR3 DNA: TGCGCCAGCAGCCAAGAATTGACAGGGGGCCTAGCCAAAAACATTCAGTACTTC.